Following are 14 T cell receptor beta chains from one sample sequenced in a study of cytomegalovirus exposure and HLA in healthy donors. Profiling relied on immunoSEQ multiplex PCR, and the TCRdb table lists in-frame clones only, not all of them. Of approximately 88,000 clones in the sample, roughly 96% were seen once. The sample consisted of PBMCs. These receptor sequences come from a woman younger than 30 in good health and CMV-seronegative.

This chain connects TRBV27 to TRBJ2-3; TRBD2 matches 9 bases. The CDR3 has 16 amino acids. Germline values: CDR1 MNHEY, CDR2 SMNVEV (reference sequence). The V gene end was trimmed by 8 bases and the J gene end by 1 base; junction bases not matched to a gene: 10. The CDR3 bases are TGTGCCAGCCACGACGTAGCGGGAGCGGGCACAGATACGCAGTATTTT. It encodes CASHDVAGAGTDTQYF.

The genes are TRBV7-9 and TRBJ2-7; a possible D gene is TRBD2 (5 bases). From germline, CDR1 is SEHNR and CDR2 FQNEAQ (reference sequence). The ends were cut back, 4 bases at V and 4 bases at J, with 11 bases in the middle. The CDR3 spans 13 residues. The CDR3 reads CASSSGKTYEQYF. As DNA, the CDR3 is TGTGCCAGCAGCTCCGGGAAGACATACGAGCAGTACTTC.

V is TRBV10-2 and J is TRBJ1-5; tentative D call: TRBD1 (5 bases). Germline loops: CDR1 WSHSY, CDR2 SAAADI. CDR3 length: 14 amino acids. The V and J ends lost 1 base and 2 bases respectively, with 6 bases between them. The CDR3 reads CASSELTGNQPQHF. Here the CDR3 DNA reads TGCGCCAGCAGTGAGTTGACAGGCAATCAGCCCCAGCATTTT.

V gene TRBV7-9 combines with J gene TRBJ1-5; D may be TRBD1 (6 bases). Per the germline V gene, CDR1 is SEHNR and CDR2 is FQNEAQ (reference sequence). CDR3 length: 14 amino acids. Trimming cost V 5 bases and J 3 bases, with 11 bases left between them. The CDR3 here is CASSLTGTNQPQHF. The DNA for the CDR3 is TGTGCCAGCAGCCTTACAGGGACCAATCAGCCCCAGCATTTT.

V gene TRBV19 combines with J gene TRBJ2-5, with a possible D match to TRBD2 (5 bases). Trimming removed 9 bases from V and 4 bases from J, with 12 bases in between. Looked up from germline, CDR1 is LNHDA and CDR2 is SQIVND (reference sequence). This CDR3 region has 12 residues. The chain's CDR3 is CASRGLLETQYF. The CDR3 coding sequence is TGTGCCAGCAGAGGGCTTTTAGAGACCCAGTACTTC.

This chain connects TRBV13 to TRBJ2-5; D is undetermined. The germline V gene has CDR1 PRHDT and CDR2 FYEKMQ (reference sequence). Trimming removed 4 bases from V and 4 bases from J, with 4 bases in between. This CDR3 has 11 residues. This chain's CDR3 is CASSSGETQYF. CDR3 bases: TGTGCCAGCAGCTCGGGAGAGACCCAGTACTTC.

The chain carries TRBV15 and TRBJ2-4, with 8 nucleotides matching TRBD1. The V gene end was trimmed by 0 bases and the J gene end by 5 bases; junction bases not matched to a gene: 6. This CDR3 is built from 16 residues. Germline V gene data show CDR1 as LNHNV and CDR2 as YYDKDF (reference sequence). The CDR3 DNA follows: TGTGCCACCAGCAGAGATCTGGCGACAGGGGAAAACATTCAGTACTTC. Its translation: CATSRDLATGENIQYF.

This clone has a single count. CDR3 bases: TGTGCCACTCAAGCTCGCGGGACCCCAGATACGCAGTATTTT. The encoded protein is CATQARGTPDTQYF. The chain is built from TRBV6-6 and TRBJ2-3, with D tentatively TRBD2 (6 bases). The germline V gene has CDR1 MNHNY and CDR2 SVGAGI (reference sequence). Trimming took 10 bases from V and 4 from J, leaving 18 bases between them. The CDR3 is made up of 14 amino acids.

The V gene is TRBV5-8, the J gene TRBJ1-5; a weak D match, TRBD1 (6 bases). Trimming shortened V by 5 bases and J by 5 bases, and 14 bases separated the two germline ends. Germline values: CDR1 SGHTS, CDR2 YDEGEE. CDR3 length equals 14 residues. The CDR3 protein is CASSSGTHYQPQHF. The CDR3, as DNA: TGTGCCAGCAGTTCGGGGACACATTATCAGCCCCAGCATTTT.

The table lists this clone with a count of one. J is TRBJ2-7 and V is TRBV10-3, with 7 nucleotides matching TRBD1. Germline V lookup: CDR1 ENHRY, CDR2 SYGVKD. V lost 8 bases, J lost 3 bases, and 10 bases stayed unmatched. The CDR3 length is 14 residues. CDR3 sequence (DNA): TGTGCCATCGGTCGAGAAGACAGGGTCTACGAGCAGTACTTC. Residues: CAIGREDRVYEQYF.

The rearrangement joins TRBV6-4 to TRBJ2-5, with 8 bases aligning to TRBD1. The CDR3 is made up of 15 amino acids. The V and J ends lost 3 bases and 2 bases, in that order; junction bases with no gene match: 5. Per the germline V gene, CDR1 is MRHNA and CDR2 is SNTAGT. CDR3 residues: CASSETGQGQETQYF. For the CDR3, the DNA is TGTGCCAGCAGTGAAACCGGACAGGGACAAGAGACCCAGTACTTC.

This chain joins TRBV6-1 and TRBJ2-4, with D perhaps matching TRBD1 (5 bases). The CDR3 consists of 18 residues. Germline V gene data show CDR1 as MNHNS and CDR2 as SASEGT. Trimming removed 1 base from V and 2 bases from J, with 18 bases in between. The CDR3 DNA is TGTGCCAGCAGTGAAGGGGCCTTAGTCAGGGCGACCAAAAACATTCAGTACTTC. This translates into CASSEGALVRATKNIQYF.

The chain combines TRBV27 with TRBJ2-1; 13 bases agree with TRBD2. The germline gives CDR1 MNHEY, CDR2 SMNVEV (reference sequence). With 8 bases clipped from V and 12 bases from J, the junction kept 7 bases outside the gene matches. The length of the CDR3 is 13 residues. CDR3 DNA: TGTGCCAGCTTGGGGACTAGCGGGATTGGGCAGTTCTTC. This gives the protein CASLGTSGIGQFF.

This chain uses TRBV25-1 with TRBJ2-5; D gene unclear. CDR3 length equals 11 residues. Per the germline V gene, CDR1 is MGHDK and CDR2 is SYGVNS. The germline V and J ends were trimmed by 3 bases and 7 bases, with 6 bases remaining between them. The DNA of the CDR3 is TGTGCCAGCAGTGACACGGGGACCCAGTACTTC. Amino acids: CASSDTGTQYF.